This TCR beta chain comes out of a study of beta chain features in type 1 diabetes. The CDR3 contains 16 residues. V trimming: 0 bases; J trimming: 9 bases; junction bases outside the gene matches: 9. Looked up from germline, CDR1 is LGHNA and CDR2 is YSLEER. Reverse transcribing all isolated RNA meant expressed TCRB transcripts were sequenced. This table comes from immunoSEQ multiplex PCR, and its TCRdb copy is limited to in-frame clones, with some not included. The sample lists 860,000 or so clones; 15% to 20% were seen once. This clone was observed a few times. The source of this sequence is a woman aged 18 to 35 in good health. The specimen sequenced was naive CD4+ T cells from blood. The rearrangement links TRBV4-3 to TRBJ2-1; 9 bases align to TRBD1. The CDR3 sequence is CASSQDYWTGVSEQFF. The CDR3 DNA reads TGCGCCAGCAGCCAAGATTACTGGACAGGGGTTAGTGAGCAGTTCTTC.